The rows below give T cell receptor beta chains drawn from one sample of a study of blood T cell repertoires in COVID-19. Libraries were prepared by immunoSEQ multiplex PCR; TCRdb keeps only in-frame clonotypes and omits some of them. The profile covers roughly 250,000 clones, with around 87% appearing a single time and 2% to 3% taken by the ten largest. What was sequenced was peripheral blood. The receptors stem from a woman aged 50 to 60 with acute or convalescent COVID-19. The CDR3 runs from the conserved cysteine through the conserved F or W. D genes are given only for firm matches. Expanded clones get a size class; other rows say once, few or many, or leave the size out.

V: TRBV28
D: NA
size: NA
J: TRBJ1-2
DNA: TGTGCCAGCAGTTCGGTACAGCCTAACTATGGCTACACCTTC
CDR3: CASSSVQPNYGYTF

V: TRBV13
D: TRBD2
size: NA
J: TRBJ2-3
DNA: TGTGCCAGCAGCTTACGACTAGCGGGGAGCACAGATACGCAGTATTTT
CDR3: CASSLRLAGSTDTQYF

V: TRBV9
D: NA
size: NA
J: TRBJ2-5
DNA: TGTGCCAGCAGTGTCGGGACACCACTGGAGACCCAGTACTTC
CDR3: CASSVGTPLETQYF

V: TRBV12-3/TRBV12-4
D: NA
size: NA
J: TRBJ2-2
DNA: TGTGCCAGCAGTTTTGGCGGAGGGGAGCTGTTTTTT
CDR3: CASSFGGGELFF

V: TRBV27
D: NA
size: NA
J: TRBJ1-2
DNA: TGTGCCAGCAGTTTATCGGCAGGGAGGGCCTATGGCTACACCTTC
CDR3: CASSLSAGRAYGYTF

V: TRBV28
D: NA
size: NA
J: TRBJ2-1
DNA: TGTGCCAGCAGTTTAGGGGTCTCCCGGGGCAATGAGCAGTTCTTC
CDR3: CASSLGVSRGNEQFF

V: TRBV5-1
D: NA
size: NA
J: TRBJ1-1
DNA: TGCGCCAGCAGCGAACAGGGAAACACTGAAGCTTTCTTT
CDR3: CASSEQGNTEAFF

V: TRBV18
D: TRBD1
size: once
J: TRBJ1-2
DNA: TGTGCCAGCTCACCCGGGACAGGGGGATTTAGCGACTATGGCTACACCTTC
CDR3: CASSPGTGGFSDYGYTF

V: TRBV3-1/TRBV3-2
D: TRBD1
size: NA
J: TRBJ2-5
DNA: TGTGCCAGCAGCCAAGATTGGACAGGGGGCGCACGAGAGACCCAGTACTTC
CDR3: CASSQDWTGGARETQYF

V: TRBV11-2
D: NA
size: NA
J: TRBJ2-1
DNA: TGTGCCAGCAGCCAAATTACAGGGTTTTCCTACAATGAGCAGTTCTTC
CDR3: CASSQITGFSYNEQFF

V: TRBV2
D: TRBD1
size: NA
J: TRBJ2-5
DNA: TGTGCTACACAGGGGCTCCAAGAGACCCAGTACTTC
CDR3: CATQGLQETQYF

V: TRBV15
D: NA
size: NA
J: TRBJ1-3
DNA: TGTGCCACCAGCAGAGATCTAGACGGAACAGGGTCCGGAAACACCATATATTTT
CDR3: CATSRDLDGTGSGNTIYF

V: TRBV27
D: NA
size: NA
J: TRBJ2-7
DNA: TGTGCCAGCAGTCAACAGGGGGGGTCCTACGAGCAGTACTTC
CDR3: CASSQQGGSYEQYF

V: TRBV3-1/TRBV3-2
D: TRBD1
size: NA
J: TRBJ1-1
DNA: TGTGCCAGCAGCCGTAAGAACGAGATAAACGGCAGGGGGCTTACTGAAGCTTTCTTT
CDR3: CASSRKNEINGRGLTEAFF

V: TRBV19
D: TRBD1
size: NA
J: TRBJ2-6
DNA: TGTGCCAGTAGTGCCCTTCCGGGACAGGGGACTCCTGGGGCCAACGTCCTGACTTTC
CDR3: CASSALPGQGTPGANVLTF

V: TRBV5-4
D: TRBD1
size: NA
J: TRBJ1-4
DNA: TGTGCCAGCAGCTCACCGGGACAGGGCCAATTAACTAATGAAAAACTGTTTTTT
CDR3: CASSSPGQGQLTNEKLFF

V: TRBV7-9
D: NA
size: once
J: TRBJ2-2
DNA: TGTGCCAGCAGCTTAGCGGGGGGGCACGCCGGGGAGCTGTTTTTT
CDR3: CASSLAGGHAGELFF

V: TRBV5-4
D: NA
size: NA
J: TRBJ2-3
DNA: TGTGCCAGCAGCTTCCCAGGGGATATCACAGATACGCAGTATTTT
CDR3: CASSFPGDITDTQYF

V: TRBV4-2
D: NA
size: few
J: TRBJ2-7
DNA: TGTGCCAGCAGCCACCCCGCTGATGGAGGGCCTCGATACGAGCAGTACTTC
CDR3: CASSHPADGGPRYEQYF

V: TRBV7-9
D: TRBD2
size: NA
J: TRBJ2-1
DNA: TGTGCCAGCAGCTTAGGACTAGCCCTTTTATACAATGAGCAGTTCTTC
CDR3: CASSLGLALLYNEQFF

V: TRBV5-1
D: TRBD2
size: few
J: TRBJ2-7
DNA: TGCGCCAGCAGCTTGGTAGCGGGAGGGGCGGTAAGCTCCTACGAGCAGTACTTC
CDR3: CASSLVAGGAVSSYEQYF

V: TRBV28
D: TRBD2
size: once
J: TRBJ2-7
DNA: TGTGCCAGCAGTTTGGGCGGGAGGGAGGTCTCCTACGAGCAGTACTTC
CDR3: CASSLGGREVSYEQYF

V: TRBV11-2
D: NA
size: NA
J: TRBJ2-2
DNA: TGTGCCAGCAGCTTACTCGTCACCGGGGAGCTGTTTTTT
CDR3: CASSLLVTGELFF

V: TRBV4-1
D: NA
size: NA
J: TRBJ1-2
DNA: TGCGCCAGCAGCCACACAGGTTCTAACTATGGCTACACCTTC
CDR3: CASSHTGSNYGYTF

V: TRBV19
D: TRBD1
size: NA
J: TRBJ2-5
DNA: TGTGCCAGTAGTATGGGGACAGGGTGGTCAGAGACCCAGTACTTC
CDR3: CASSMGTGWSETQYF

V: TRBV9
D: NA
size: once
J: TRBJ2-2
DNA: TGTGCCAGCAGCGTAGAGCCGGGAAGCCACACCGGGGAGCTGTTTTTT
CDR3: CASSVEPGSHTGELFF

V: TRBV15
D: TRBD1
size: NA
J: TRBJ1-3
DNA: TGTGCCACCTCTCGGGACAGGGGTTACTCTGGAAACACCATATATTTT
CDR3: CATSRDRGYSGNTIYF

V: TRBV19
D: NA
size: NA
J: TRBJ1-6
DNA: TGTGCCAGTAGCCACGGGCGGGGCGCAGGATTCGCCTCACCCCTCCACTTT
CDR3: CASSHGRGAGFASPLHF

V: TRBV5-1
D: NA
size: NA
J: TRBJ2-3
DNA: TGCGCCAGCAGCCGCTGGACAGGCACAGATACGCAGTATTTT
CDR3: CASSRWTGTDTQYF

V: TRBV28
D: TRBD1
size: NA
J: TRBJ1-6
DNA: TGTGCCAGCCGATTACAGGGGGAAGGTAATTCACCCCTCCACTTT
CDR3: CASRLQGEGNSPLHF

V: TRBV27
D: TRBD2
size: once
J: TRBJ2-7
DNA: TGTGCCAGCAGTTTATGGGGGACTAGCGGGAGATTATCCTACGAGCAGTACTTC
CDR3: CASSLWGTSGRLSYEQYF

V: TRBV7-3
D: NA
size: NA
J: TRBJ2-1
DNA: TGTGCCAGCAGCTTATTGAGCGGAGGCTCCTACAATGAGCAGTTCTTC
CDR3: CASSLLSGGSYNEQFF

V: TRBV21-1
D: NA
size: NA
J: TRBJ2-7
DNA: TGTGCCAGCAGCAAAGAAGTTCCGGGACTAGCGGGCTACGAGCAGTACTTC
CDR3: CASSKEVPGLAGYEQYF

V: TRBV2
D: NA
size: NA
J: TRBJ1-5
DNA: TGTGCCAGCAGTGAACTTGGTGACAGTAGCAATCAGCCCCAGCATTTT
CDR3: CASSELGDSSNQPQHF

V: TRBV30
D: NA
size: NA
J: TRBJ1-1
DNA: TGTGCCTGGAGTGAGAGCACTGAAGCTTTCTTT
CDR3: CAWSESTEAFF

V: TRBV18
D: NA
size: NA
J: TRBJ1-3
DNA: TGTGCCAGCTCACTCGACAGGATTGAGGGAAACACCATATATTTT
CDR3: CASSLDRIEGNTIYF